This T cell receptor (beta chain) originates from a study of blood T cell repertoires in COVID-19. At the level of the study: Material from acute and convalescent COVID-19 was sourced from the United States, Italy and Spain.

Looked up from germline, CDR1 is SGHRS and CDR2 is YFSETQ. The CDR3 contains 16 residues. V lost 1 base to trimming and J lost 2 bases, with 15 bases between them. Original processing methods: Amplification with reference gene primers provided the estimates of nucleated cell counts. Clones were sequenced by immunoSEQ multiplex PCR, and TCRdb holds only the in-frame ones, with some missing. The V and J calls and clone size come from that table; D and trimming were worked out from the DNA. The sample yields roughly 170,000 clones, approximately 85% seen once. The chain carries TRBV5-1 and TRBJ1-1; D perhaps matches TRBD1 (6 bases). This receptor was identified in a woman aged 55-70 years with COVID-19, enrolled during active disease. Source material: peripheral blood. The CDR3 coding sequence is TGCGCCAGCAGCTTGACAGGGCTGGGTGGAAACACTGAAGCTTTCTTT. It is translated as CASSLTGLGGNTEAFF. Drawing the rest from reference TRBV5-1 and TRBJ1-1, the complete variable domain is KAGVTQTPRYLIKTRGQQVTLSCSPISGHRSVSWYQQTPGQGLQFLFEYFSETQRNKGNFPGRFSGRQFSNSRSEMNVSTLELGDSALYLCASSLTGLGGNTEAFFGQGTRLTVV.